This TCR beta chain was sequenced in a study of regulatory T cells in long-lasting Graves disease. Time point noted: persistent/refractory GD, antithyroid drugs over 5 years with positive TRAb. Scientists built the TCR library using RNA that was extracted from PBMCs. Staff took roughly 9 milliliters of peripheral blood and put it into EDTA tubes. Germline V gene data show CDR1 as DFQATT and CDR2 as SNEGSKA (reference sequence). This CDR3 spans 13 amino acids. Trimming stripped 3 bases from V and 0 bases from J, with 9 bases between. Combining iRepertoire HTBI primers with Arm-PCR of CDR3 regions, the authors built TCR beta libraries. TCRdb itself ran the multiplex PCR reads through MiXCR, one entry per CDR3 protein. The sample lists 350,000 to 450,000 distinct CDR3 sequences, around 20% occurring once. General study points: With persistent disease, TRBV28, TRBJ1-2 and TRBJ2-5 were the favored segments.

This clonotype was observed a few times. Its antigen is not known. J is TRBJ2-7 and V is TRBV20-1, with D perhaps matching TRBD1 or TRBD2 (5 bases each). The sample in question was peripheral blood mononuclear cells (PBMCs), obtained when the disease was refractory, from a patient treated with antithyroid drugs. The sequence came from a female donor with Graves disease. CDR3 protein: CSARGDSSYEQYF. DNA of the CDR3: TGCAGTGCTAGGGGAGACAGCTCCTACGAGCAGTACTTC.